This T cell receptor beta chain was found in a study of blood T cell repertoires in COVID-19. Study-wide context: Acute-phase and convalescent COVID-19 samples originated in the United States, Italy and Spain.

The authors' processing: Estimation of nucleated cell counts was performed using reference gene primer amplification. The table came from immunoSEQ multiplex PCR; TCRdb's copy has only in-frame clones and leaves some out. D and trimming come from the DNA, and the V and J calls and clone size come from that table. The table includes over 80,000 clones, about 74% detected once. The CDR3 has 15 amino acids. With 6 bases clipped from V and 2 bases from J, the junction kept 7 bases outside the gene matches. Germline loops: CDR1 MNHEY, CDR2 SVGAGI. Sequenced sample: peripheral blood. The TCR sequence derives from an older man with COVID-19, enrolled during active disease. The gene calls are TRBV6-5 and TRBJ2-3, with TRBD1 identical over 8 bases. The CDR3 here is CASSTRDRYTDTQYF. The CDR3 DNA follows: TGTGCCAGCAGCACACGGGACAGGTACACAGATACGCAGTATTTT.